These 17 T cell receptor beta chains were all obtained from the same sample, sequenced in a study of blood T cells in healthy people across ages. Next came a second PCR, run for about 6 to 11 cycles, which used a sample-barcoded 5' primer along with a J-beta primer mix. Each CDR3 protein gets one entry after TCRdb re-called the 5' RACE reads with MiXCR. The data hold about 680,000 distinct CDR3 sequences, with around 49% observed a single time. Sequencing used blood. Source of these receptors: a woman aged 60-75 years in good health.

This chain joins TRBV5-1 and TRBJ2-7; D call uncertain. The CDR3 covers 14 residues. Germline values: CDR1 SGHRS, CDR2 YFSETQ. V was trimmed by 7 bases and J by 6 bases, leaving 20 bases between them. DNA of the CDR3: TGCGCCAGCGGCTGGAAGGCTAGTACGGGCGAGCAGTACTTC. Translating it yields CASGWKASTGEQYF.

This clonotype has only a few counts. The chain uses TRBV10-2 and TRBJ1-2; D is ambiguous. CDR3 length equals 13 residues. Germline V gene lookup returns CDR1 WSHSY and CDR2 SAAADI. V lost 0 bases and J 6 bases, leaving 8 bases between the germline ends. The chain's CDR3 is CASSESRVDGYTF. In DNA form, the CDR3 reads TGCGCCAGCAGTGAGTCAAGGGTGGATGGCTACACCTTC.

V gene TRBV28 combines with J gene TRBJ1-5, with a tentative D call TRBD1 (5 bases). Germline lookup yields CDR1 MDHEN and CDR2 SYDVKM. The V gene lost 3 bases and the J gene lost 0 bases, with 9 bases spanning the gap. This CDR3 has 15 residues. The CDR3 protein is CASSFGQISNQPQHF. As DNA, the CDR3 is TGTGCCAGCAGTTTTGGACAAATTAGCAATCAGCCCCAGCATTTT.

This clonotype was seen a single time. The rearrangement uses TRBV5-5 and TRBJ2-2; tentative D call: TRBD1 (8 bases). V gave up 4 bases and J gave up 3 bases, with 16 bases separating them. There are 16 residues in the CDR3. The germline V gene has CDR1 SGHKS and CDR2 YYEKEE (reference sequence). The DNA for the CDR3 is TGTGCCAGCAGCATCAGACAGGGGAGGGACACCGGGGAGCTGTTTTTT. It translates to CASSIRQGRDTGELFF.

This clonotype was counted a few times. The CDR3, as DNA: TGCGCCAGCAGCTTGGCGGAGGAGGGGTACCAAGAGACCCAGTACTTC. Translated, it gives CASSLAEEGYQETQYF. The rearrangement uses TRBV5-1 and TRBJ2-5; weak D call: TRBD2 (6 bases). Germline assignment: CDR1 SGHRS and CDR2 YFSETQ. This CDR3 is 16 amino acids long. The V end was cut by 0 bases, the J end by 0 bases, with 12 bases between.

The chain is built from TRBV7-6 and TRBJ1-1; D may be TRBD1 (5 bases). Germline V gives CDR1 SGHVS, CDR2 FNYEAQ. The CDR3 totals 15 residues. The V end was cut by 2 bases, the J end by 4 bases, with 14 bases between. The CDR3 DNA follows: TGTGCCAGCAGCTTACTACGGGGACCCATCACTGAAGCTTTCTTT. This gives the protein CASSLLRGPITEAFF.

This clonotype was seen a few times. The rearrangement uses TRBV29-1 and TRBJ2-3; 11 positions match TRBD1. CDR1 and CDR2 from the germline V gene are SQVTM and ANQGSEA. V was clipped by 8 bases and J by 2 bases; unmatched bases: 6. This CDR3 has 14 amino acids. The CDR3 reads CSTRDRGITDTQYF. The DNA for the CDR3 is TGCAGCACCAGGGACAGGGGGATCACAGATACGCAGTATTTT.

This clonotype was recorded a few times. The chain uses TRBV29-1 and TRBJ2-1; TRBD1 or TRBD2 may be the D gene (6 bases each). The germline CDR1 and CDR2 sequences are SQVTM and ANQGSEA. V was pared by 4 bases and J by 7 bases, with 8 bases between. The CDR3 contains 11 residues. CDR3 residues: CSVGGANEQFF. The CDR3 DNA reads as TGCAGCGTTGGGGGGGCGAATGAGCAGTTCTTC.

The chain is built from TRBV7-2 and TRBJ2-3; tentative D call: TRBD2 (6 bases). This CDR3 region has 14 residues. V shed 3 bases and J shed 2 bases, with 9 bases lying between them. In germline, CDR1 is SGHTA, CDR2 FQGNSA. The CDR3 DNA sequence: TGTGCCAGCAGCTTTGCTAGCGTCACAGATACGCAGTATTTT. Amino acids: CASSFASVTDTQYF.

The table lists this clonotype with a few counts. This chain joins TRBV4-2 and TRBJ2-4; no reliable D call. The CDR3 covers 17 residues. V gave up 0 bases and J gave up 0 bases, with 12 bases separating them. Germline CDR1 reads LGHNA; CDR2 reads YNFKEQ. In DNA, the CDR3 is TGTGCCAGCAGCCAAGATAAGGGTTCGATAGCCAAAAACATTCAGTACTTC. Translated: CASSQDKGSIAKNIQYF.

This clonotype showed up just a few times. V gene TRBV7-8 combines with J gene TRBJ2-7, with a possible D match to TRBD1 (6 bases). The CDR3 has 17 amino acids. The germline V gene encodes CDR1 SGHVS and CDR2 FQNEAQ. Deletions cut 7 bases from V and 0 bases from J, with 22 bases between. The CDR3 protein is CASMGASRPLASYEQYF. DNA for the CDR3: TGTGCCAGCATGGGGGCGAGCAGGCCCCTAGCCTCCTACGAGCAGTACTTC.

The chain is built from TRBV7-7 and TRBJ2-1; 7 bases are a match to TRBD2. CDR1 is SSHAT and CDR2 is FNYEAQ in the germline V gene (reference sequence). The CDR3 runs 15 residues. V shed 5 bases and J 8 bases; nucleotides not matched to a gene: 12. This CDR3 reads CASSPRTSSGHEQFF. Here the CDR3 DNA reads TGTGCCAGCAGCCCCAGGACTAGTTCAGGTCATGAGCAGTTCTTC.

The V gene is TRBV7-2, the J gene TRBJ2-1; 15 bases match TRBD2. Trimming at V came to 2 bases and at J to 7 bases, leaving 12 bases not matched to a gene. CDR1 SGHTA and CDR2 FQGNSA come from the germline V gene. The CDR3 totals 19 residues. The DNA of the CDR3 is TGTGCCAGCAGCTTATTAGGGACTAGCGGGAGGAGAGGTTGGAATGAGCAGTTCTTC. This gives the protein CASSLLGTSGRRGWNEQFF.

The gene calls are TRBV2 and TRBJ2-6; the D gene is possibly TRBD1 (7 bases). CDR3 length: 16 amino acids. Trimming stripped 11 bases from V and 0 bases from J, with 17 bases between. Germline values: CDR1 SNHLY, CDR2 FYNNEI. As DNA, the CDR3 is TGTGCCGGCGGGACAGCGAAGAGCTCTGGGGCCAACGTCCTGACTTTC. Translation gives CAGGTAKSSGANVLTF.

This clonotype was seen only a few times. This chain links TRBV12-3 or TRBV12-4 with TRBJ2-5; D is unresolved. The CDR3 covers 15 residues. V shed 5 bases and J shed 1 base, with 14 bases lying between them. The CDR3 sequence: CASSKRTWAQETQYF. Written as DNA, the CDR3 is TGTGCCAGCAGTAAAAGGACGTGGGCCCAAGAGACCCAGTACTTC.

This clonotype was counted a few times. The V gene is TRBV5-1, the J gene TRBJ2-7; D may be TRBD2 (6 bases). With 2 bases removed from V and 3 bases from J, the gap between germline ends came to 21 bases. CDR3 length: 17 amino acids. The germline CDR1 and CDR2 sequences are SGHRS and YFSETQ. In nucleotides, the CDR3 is TGCGCCAGCAGCTTTGAAGAATGGCGGCAGGGAGGCTACGAGCAGTACTTC. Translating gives CASSFEEWRQGGYEQYF.

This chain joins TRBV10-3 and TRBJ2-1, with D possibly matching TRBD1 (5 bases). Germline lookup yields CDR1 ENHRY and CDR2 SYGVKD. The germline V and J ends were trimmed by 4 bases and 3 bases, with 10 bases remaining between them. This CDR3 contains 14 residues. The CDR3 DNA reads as TGTGCCATCAGTGTACAAGGGGACTACAATGAGCAGTTCTTC. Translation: CAISVQGDYNEQFF.